This T cell receptor (beta chain) was obtained from a study of post-analysis software for immune sequencing data. Study-level findings and limits: When patients were compared with controls, about 5 TRBV segments were more frequent, TRBV5-6, TRBV5-1 and TRBV20-1 among them.

This clonotype was counted between two and nine times. Its antigen is still unknown. Per germline, CDR1 MNHEY and CDR2 SVGAGI. The length of the CDR3 is 14 residues. Trimming took 6 bases from V and 6 from J; bases not matched to a gene: 8. Presence of unique molecular identifiers characterized the TCR beta cDNA libraries. TCRdb called the PCR reads again in MiXCR, with one record for every CDR3 protein. In the table there are approximately 730,000 distinct CDR3 sequences, 25% to 30% of which are singletons. The TCR originated in a girl aged 10 to 17 with multiple sclerosis. The chain recombines TRBV6-5 with TRBJ2-1; 7 nucleotides agree with TRBD2. The source material was blood. CDR3 protein: CASSRAGVSNEQFF. CDR3 DNA sequence: TGTGCCAGCAGCAGGGCGGGAGTTTCCAATGAGCAGTTCTTC.